This TCR beta chain was retrieved from a study of tumor-infiltrating lymphocytes in oesophageal squamous cell carcinoma. CDR1 and CDR2 from the germline V gene are MGHDK and SYGVNS. The V and J ends lost 1 base and 9 bases respectively, with 4 bases between them. CDR3 length: 11 residues. TCRdb reprocessed the PCR reads via MiXCR and lists one record per CDR3 protein. Among 15,000 to 20,000 distinct CDR3 sequences listed, approximately 46% were seen once. The TCR sequence derives from a male donor with esophageal squamous cell carcinoma. This chain joins TRBV25-1 and TRBJ2-1; D remains unclear. Sequencing was performed on esophageal tumor tissue. CDR3 coding DNA: TGTGCCAGCAGTGAATTAAGTGAGCAGTTCTTC. The encoded protein is CASSELSEQFF.